A selection of T cell receptor beta chains follows, all from one sample in a study of cytomegalovirus exposure and HLA in healthy donors. Produced via immunoSEQ multiplex PCR; TCRdb's table is partial and in-frame only. The sample holds 300,000 or so clones, 70% to 90% seen once. The sample was PBMCs. The receptors stem from a woman in her thirties or forties in good health and CMV-seropositive. The CDR3 runs from the conserved cysteine through the conserved F or W. Fields, in order: J gene, clone size, V gene, D gene, CDR3 DNA, CDR3 protein. A D gene is named only where the DNA matches it firmly. A clone size is listed for some rows: how often the clone was seen (once, few, many), or a class if it is expanded.

>TRBJ1-5|.|TRBV19|.
TGTGCCAGTAGTATAGGGGGGGGCTACTATCAGCCCCAGCATTTT
CASSIGGGYYQPQHF
>TRBJ2-7|.|TRBV5-1|TRBD1
TGCGCCAGCAGGCTGACCAGACAGGGAAGCAACGAGCAGTACTTC
CASRLTRQGSNEQYF
>TRBJ1-2|.|TRBV6-5|.
TGTGCCAGCAGTTATTCGGGGTTGGGAGGCTACACCTTC
CASSYSGLGGYTF
>TRBJ2-1|.|TRBV28|TRBD2
TGTGCCAGCAGCTTAGGGGCTAGCGGGCTCTCCTACAATGAGCAGTTCTTC
CASSLGASGLSYNEQFF
>TRBJ1-3|few|TRBV7-2|.
TGTGCCAGCAGCTTAGGAATCGGCGGCTCTGGAAACACCATATATTTT
CASSLGIGGSGNTIYF
>TRBJ2-7|.|TRBV30|TRBD1
TGTGCCTGCCAGTCCGGGACAGGGGATTTTAACGAGCAGTACTTC
CACQSGTGDFNEQYF
>TRBJ2-7|.|TRBV7-2|TRBD2
TGTGCCAGCAGCTCTTCTAGCGGGAGGGACTACGAGCAGTACTTC
CASSSSSGRDYEQYF
>TRBJ1-2|.|TRBV19|TRBD1
TGTGCCAGTAGCCTCACCCCGGACAGGCCGCGGGACACCTTC
CASSLTPDRPRDTF
>TRBJ2-5|.|TRBV29-1|TRBD2
TGCAGCGTTGAGATAGCGGGAGGCCGGTTGGAGACCCAGTACTTC
CSVEIAGGRLETQYF
>TRBJ2-7|.|TRBV30|.
TGTGCCTGGAGTTCGGTAGGGACTGCCAAACGGCAGTACTTC
CAWSSVGTAKRQYF
>TRBJ2-1|.|TRBV2|.
TGTGCCAGCCGCCTGAAGGGGTACGATGAGCAGTTCTTC
CASRLKGYDEQFF
>TRBJ2-5|.|TRBV7-2|TRBD2
TGTGCCAGCATCCCGACTAGCGGGAGGGTAGAGACCCAGTACTTC
CASIPTSGRVETQYF
>TRBJ2-7|.|TRBV28|TRBD2
TGTGCCAGCAGTGGCGGACTAGCGGACTCCTACGAGCAGTACTTC
CASSGGLADSYEQYF
>TRBJ1-1|.|TRBV11-3|TRBD1
TGTGCCAGCAGCTTATCAGGGGGCAACACTGAAGCTTTCTTT
CASSLSGGNTEAFF
>TRBJ2-7|few|TRBV30|TRBD1
TGTGCCTGGAAGCGCCCAGGGACAGGGTCCTACGAGCAGTACTTC
CAWKRPGTGSYEQYF
>TRBJ1-2|.|TRBV18|.
TGTGCCAGCTCACTTCCGACAGAGAACTATGGCTACACCTTC
CASSLPTENYGYTF
>TRBJ1-2|.|TRBV19|.
TGTGCCAGTAGCGACGGTTGGCGGGACGGCTATGGCTACACCTTC
CASSDGWRDGYGYTF
>TRBJ1-1|few|TRBV29-1|.
TGCAGCGTTGACGGGGGGAGAGGGTGGAACACTGAAGCTTTCTTT
CSVDGGRGWNTEAFF
>TRBJ2-7|.|TRBV18|TRBD1
TGTGCCAGCTCACCGCAGGGGGCCTACGAGCAGTACTTC
CASSPQGAYEQYF